This TCR beta chain was sequenced during a study of identical twins. With regard to this clonotype: Its antigen is as yet unknown.

Trimming took off 6 bases at V and 7 bases at J, with 6 bases between the two ends. The length of the CDR3 is 11 residues. Study-level findings and limits: Insertions ran lower in abundant cord blood beta clonotypes, though not in memory repertoires.

Template switching added a universal primer site, and cDNA bore unique molecular identifiers. TCRdb analysed the 5' RACE reads with MiXCR anew, one entry per CDR3 protein. The profile shows a few hundred thousand distinct CDR3 sequences, over 9% of them singletons. There were only healthy Caucasians among the donors. The sample was also linked to a second study, of yellow fever vaccine responses in identical twins.

This TCR came from a woman aged 18-35 years in good health. J is TRBJ2-2 and V is TRBV12-3 or TRBV12-4; D is unresolved. Sequenced: CD8+ T cells sorted from blood. The CDR3 loop reads CASSPVGELFF. For the CDR3, the DNA is TGTGCCAGCAGCCCGGTCGGGGAGCTGTTTTTT.